This T cell receptor beta chain was obtained from a study of T cells in Graves' hyperthyroidism and ophthalmopathy. Study information: Blood from the periphery was taken at initial diagnosis, before any treatment.

Study-level points and caveats: Expanded thyroid clonotypes (above 0.001) were mostly also found in blood.

Exclusion of patients followed from uncontrolled infection, other autoimmune disease, pregnancy or lactation. PBMCs were collected from an approximately 9 ml volume of fresh peripheral blood. In its sample, this clonotype was seen once. Its antigen is still unknown. The ends lost 6 bases at V and 5 bases at J; junction bases unmatched: 3. This CDR3 comprises 13 residues. CDR1 SGHAT and CDR2 FQNNGV come from the germline V gene. Amplification yielded TCR beta CDR3 regions, with RNA transcripts as the source. The HTBI primer set was used in a first-round RT-PCR of the TCR CDR3. TCRdb reanalysed the multiplex PCR reads using MiXCR and keeps one entry per CDR3 protein. Of about 410,000 distinct CDR3 sequences detected, roughly 14% appear once; the ten largest clones hold less than 15%.

The genes are TRBV11-2 and TRBJ2-3, with 9 bases that match TRBD2. The clonotype was recovered from a man between 18 and 35 years old with Graves' ophthalmopathy. The sequencing sample was made of blood. The CDR3 region has the DNA TGTGCCAGCAGGCAACTAGCGGGAGATACGCAGTATTTT. It codes for CASRQLAGDTQYF.